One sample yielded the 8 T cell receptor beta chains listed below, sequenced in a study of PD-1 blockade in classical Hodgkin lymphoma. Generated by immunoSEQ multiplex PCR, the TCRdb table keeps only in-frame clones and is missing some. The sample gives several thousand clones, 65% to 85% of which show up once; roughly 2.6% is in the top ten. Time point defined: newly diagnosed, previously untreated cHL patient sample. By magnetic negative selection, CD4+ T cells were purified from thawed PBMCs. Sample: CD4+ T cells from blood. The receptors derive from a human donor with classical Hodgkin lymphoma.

CDR3 amino acids: CASSPTGEGPGNTIYF. CDR3 nucleotide sequence: TGTGCCAGCAGTCCCACCGGGGAAGGCCCCGGAAACACCATATATTTT. The V call is TRBV28, the J call TRBJ1-3; D gene uncertain. Germline V CDR1 and CDR2: MDHEN, SYDVKM. The CDR3 consists of 16 residues. V lost 5 bases to trimming and J lost 4 bases, with 18 bases between them.

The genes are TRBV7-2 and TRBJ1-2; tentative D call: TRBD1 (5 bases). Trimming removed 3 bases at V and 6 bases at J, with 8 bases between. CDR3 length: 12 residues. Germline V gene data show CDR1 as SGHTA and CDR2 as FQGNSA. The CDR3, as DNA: TGTGCCAGCAGCTTCAGACAGAATGGCTACACCTTC. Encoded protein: CASSFRQNGYTF.

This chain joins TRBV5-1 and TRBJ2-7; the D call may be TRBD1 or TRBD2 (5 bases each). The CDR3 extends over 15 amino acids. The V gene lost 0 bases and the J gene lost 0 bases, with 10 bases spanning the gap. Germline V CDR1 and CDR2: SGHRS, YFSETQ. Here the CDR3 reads CASSLVGGHSYEQYF. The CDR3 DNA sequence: TGCGCCAGCAGCTTGGTCGGAGGACACTCCTACGAGCAGTACTTC.

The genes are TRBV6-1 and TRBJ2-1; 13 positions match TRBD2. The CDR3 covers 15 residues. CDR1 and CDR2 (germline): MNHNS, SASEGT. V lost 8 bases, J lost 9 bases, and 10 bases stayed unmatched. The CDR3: CASSILAGGPSEQFF. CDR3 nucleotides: TGTGCCAGCTCCATACTAGCGGGGGGGCCTAGTGAGCAGTTCTTC.

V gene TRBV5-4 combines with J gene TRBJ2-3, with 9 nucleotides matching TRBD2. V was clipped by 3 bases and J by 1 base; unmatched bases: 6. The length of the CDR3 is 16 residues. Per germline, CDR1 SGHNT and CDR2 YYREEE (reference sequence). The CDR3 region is CASSSGTSRGTDTQYF. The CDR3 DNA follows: TGTGCCAGCAGCTCCGGGACTAGCAGAGGCACAGATACGCAGTATTTT. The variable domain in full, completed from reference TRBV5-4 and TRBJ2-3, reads ETGVTQSPTHLIKTRGQQVTLRCSSQSGHNTVSWYQQALGQGPQFIFQYYREEENGRGNFPPRFSGLQFPNYSSELNVNALELDDSALYLCASSSGTSRGTDTQYFGPGTRLTVL.

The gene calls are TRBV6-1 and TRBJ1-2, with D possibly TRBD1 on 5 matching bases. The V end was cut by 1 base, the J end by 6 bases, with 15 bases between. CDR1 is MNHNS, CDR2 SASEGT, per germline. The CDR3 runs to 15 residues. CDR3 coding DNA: TGTGCCAGCAGTGAAGAGCCCCAGGGTATAGATGGCTACACCTTC. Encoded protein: CASSEEPQGIDGYTF.

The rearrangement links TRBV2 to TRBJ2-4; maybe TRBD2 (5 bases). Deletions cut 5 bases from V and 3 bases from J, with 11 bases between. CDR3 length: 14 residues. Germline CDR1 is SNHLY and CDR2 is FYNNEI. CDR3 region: CASSFHEGKNIQYF. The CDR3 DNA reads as TGTGCCAGCAGTTTCCACGAGGGCAAAAACATTCAGTACTTC.

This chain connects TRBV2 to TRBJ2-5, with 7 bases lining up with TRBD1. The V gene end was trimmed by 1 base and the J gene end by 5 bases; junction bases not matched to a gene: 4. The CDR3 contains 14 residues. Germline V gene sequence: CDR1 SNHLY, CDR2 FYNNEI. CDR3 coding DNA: TGTGCCAGCAGTGAAGTGAGGGGGCTCGAGACCCAGTACTTC. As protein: CASSEVRGLETQYF.